Listed below are T cell receptor beta chains from one sample, sequenced in a study of blood T cell repertoires in COVID-19. This table comes from immunoSEQ multiplex PCR, and its TCRdb copy is limited to in-frame clones, with some not included. The table includes 55,000 to 80,000 clones, roughly 77% detected once. The sequenced sample was peripheral blood. The source is a human donor in a cohort sampled during active COVID-19. Both conserved end residues are trimmed from each CDR3. Each record gives: V gene, CDR3 protein.

v_gene: TRBV14
CDR3aa: ASSPQGAVGTEAF

v_gene: TRBV12-3/TRBV12-4
CDR3aa: ASSLRSREAF

v_gene: TRBV6-2/TRBV6-3
CDR3aa: ASSDRESGTDTQY

v_gene: TRBV7-9
CDR3aa: ASSLEGFGTDTQY

v_gene: TRBV12-3/TRBV12-4
CDR3aa: ASRGLSNQPQH

v_gene: TRBV4-1
CDR3aa: ASSQEKLGGGNGNTIY

v_gene: TRBV7-9
CDR3aa: ASSFEGDTDTQY

v_gene: TRBV27
CDR3aa: ASSPHTVVNTEAF

v_gene: TRBV6-2/TRBV6-3
CDR3aa: ASSYGGSGSGEQY

v_gene: TRBV7-9
CDR3aa: ASSNTGNGWAF

v_gene: TRBV18
CDR3aa: ASSPGAGYEQY

v_gene: TRBV5-4
CDR3aa: ASRLAGGRDTQY

v_gene: TRBV27
CDR3aa: ASSEEGGYPYEQY

v_gene: TRBV16
CDR3aa: ASSQVGGSNQPQH

v_gene: TRBV18
CDR3aa: ASSQSPGDSSGNTIY

v_gene: TRBV2
CDR3aa: AARTAAGEKLF

v_gene: TRBV27
CDR3aa: ASSFAGSYNEQF

v_gene: TRBV24-1
CDR3aa: APPYSPLEGLNIQY

v_gene: TRBV5-1
CDR3aa: ASKSGRAAGNEQF

v_gene: TRBV9
CDR3aa: ASSGENTDTQY

v_gene: TRBV3-1/TRBV3-2
CDR3aa: ASSFWTSGKETQY

v_gene: TRBV14
CDR3aa: ASSHTRGLAGVLRRIEQF

v_gene: TRBV2
CDR3aa: ASMPTTSGTGELF

v_gene: TRBV19
CDR3aa: ASSIGRDYEQY

v_gene: TRBV10-3
CDR3aa: ATQTGTGGSNQPQH

v_gene: TRBV11-2
CDR3aa: ASLLNTGELF

v_gene: TRBV5-5
CDR3aa: ASSLGTYREKLF

v_gene: TRBV5-8
CDR3aa: ASSLGLAGLQETQY

v_gene: TRBV14
CDR3aa: ASSQGSLASYEQY

v_gene: TRBV3-1/TRBV3-2
CDR3aa: ASSPQGLDYNEQF

v_gene: TRBV15
CDR3aa: ATRTSTPGELF

v_gene: TRBV12-3/TRBV12-4
CDR3aa: ASSLGTGTGYT

v_gene: TRBV15
CDR3aa: ATSPPYQETQY

v_gene: TRBV7-2
CDR3aa: ASSLVAEQY

v_gene: TRBV27
CDR3aa: ASSSNPGQGNEQY

v_gene: TRBV28
CDR3aa: ASSSKFQIGLADANTGELF

v_gene: TRBV5-1
CDR3aa: ASRPDRVRGNTIY

v_gene: TRBV12-3/TRBV12-4
CDR3aa: ASSFRGPYEQY

v_gene: TRBV28
CDR3aa: ASSFYSYGYT

v_gene: TRBV5-8
CDR3aa: ASSWGLAGGPPDTQY

v_gene: TRBV15
CDR3aa: ATSTRTSGYEQY

v_gene: TRBV10-2
CDR3aa: ASSRTGATGELF

v_gene: TRBV5-5
CDR3aa: ASAGGYEQY

v_gene: TRBV5-6
CDR3aa: ASSLGSLQGYGYT

v_gene: TRBV2
CDR3aa: ASTFRPRDSPLH

v_gene: TRBV28
CDR3aa: ASSTRHRGREYEQY

v_gene: TRBV5-4
CDR3aa: ASSRGTYSTDTQY

v_gene: TRBV4-1
CDR3aa: ASSQDPLSEQF

v_gene: TRBV7-9
CDR3aa: ASSRGGASYNSPLH

v_gene: TRBV2
CDR3aa: ASSIAGATQY

v_gene: TRBV5-8
CDR3aa: ASSTGLTEAF

v_gene: TRBV19
CDR3aa: ASSHLRGNIQY

v_gene: TRBV5-1
CDR3aa: ASSDGGSYNEQF

v_gene: TRBV4-1
CDR3aa: ASSQGLTGVRETQY